One and the same sample provided the 24 T cell receptor beta chains below, sequenced in a study of regulatory T cells in long-lasting Graves disease. The TCR beta library used iRepertoire HTBI primers with Arm-PCR amplification of CDR3. MiXCR was run by TCRdb on the multiplex PCR reads, yielding one entry per CDR3 protein. The sample consists of 300,000 to 500,000 distinct CDR3 sequences, 20% of them appearing once. Regarding time point: persistent/refractory GD, antithyroid drugs over 5 years with positive TRAb. Generation of the TCR library employed RNA extracted from PBMCs. The sample consisted of peripheral blood mononuclear cells (PBMCs), taken when the disease was refractory, from a patient treated with antithyroid drugs. These receptors were obtained from a female donor with Graves disease.

The chain links TRBV9 to TRBJ1-1; possible D gene TRBD1, 6 bases. The V and J ends lost 3 bases and 0 bases respectively, with 12 bases between them. The CDR3 spans 15 residues. CDR1 is SGDLS, CDR2 YYNGEE, per germline. CDR3 sequence (DNA): TGTGCCAGCAGCGAAGGGGGGCGAATGAACACTGAAGCTTTCTTT. This sequence encodes CASSEGGRMNTEAFF.

This clonotype was counted ten times or more. The chain couples TRBV7-2 to TRBJ1-6, with TRBD1 matching over 8 bases. Unmatched junction bases numbered 10, after V lost 2 bases and J lost 13 bases. The length of the CDR3 is 15 residues. In germline, CDR1 is SGHTA, CDR2 FQGNSA. CDR3 sequence: CASSLKDRVFFPLHF. The CDR3 DNA sequence: TGTGCCAGCAGCTTAAAGGACAGGGTTTTTTTTCCCCTCCACTTT.

This clonotype has a single count. Germline and junction disagree at one end, which may indicate a read error. The gene calls are TRBV30 and TRBJ1-1; D is unclear. The CDR3 covers 13 residues. Germline V CDR1 and CDR2: GTSNPN, SVGIG (reference sequence). The CDR3 DNA follows: TGTGACTGGGCCGTGAACAGGAACACTGAAGCTTTCTTT. It specifies CDWAVNRNTEAFF.

This chain joins TRBV19 and TRBJ2-7; D is unclear. This CDR3 is built from 14 residues. In germline, CDR1 is LNHDA, CDR2 SQIVND (reference sequence). Trimming took off 8 bases at V and 2 bases at J, with 16 bases between the two ends. The CDR3 region has the DNA TGTGCCAGTTCCCCTGGACGAATTACCTACGAGCAGTACTTC. As protein: CASSPGRITYEQYF.

This clonotype showed up many times. V usage is TRBV27 and J usage is TRBJ1-1; no definite D call. The V gene's germline CDR1 is MNHEY and CDR2 SMNVEV (reference sequence). V shed 5 bases and J shed 0 bases, with 13 bases lying between them. The length of the CDR3 is 15 residues. The CDR3 DNA reads as TGTGCCAGCAGTCCCGATTCAGGTGTGAACACTGAAGCTTTCTTT. Translating gives CASSPDSGVNTEAFF.

Notes on this clonotype: This could be a read error, since a much larger clone is one nucleotide away. The CDR3 nucleotides read TGTGCCAGCAGTCCCCGGGGCGGGACAGATCGTTACGAGCAGTACTTC. The encoded protein is CASSPRGGTDRYEQYF. This chain connects TRBV28 to TRBJ2-7; D is perhaps TRBD1 (7 bases). Germline V gives CDR1 MDHEN, CDR2 SYDVKM. The ends were cut back, 5 bases at V and 4 bases at J, with 21 bases in the middle. The CDR3 has 16 residues.

This rearrangement joins TRBV20-1 to TRBJ2-7; tentative D call: TRBD1 (5 bases). Per germline, CDR1 DFQATT and CDR2 SNEGSKA (reference sequence). The V end was cut by 5 bases, the J end by 3 bases, with 14 bases between. The CDR3 extends over 13 amino acids. The DNA of the CDR3 is TGCAGTGCTCACAGGATATCCCTCTACGAGCAGTACTTC. Translation: CSAHRISLYEQYF.

Worth noting for this clonotype: At one boundary the junction diverges from the germline segment, which might be a read error. The CDR3 coding sequence is TGTGCCAGCAGCTTGCGGGGGGCCCCGAACACCGGGGAGCTGTTTTTT. It specifies CASSLRGAPNTGELFF. The rearrangement uses TRBV5-1 and TRBJ2-2; 8 nucleotides match TRBD2. CDR3 length: 16 residues. The germline V gene encodes CDR1 SGHRS and CDR2 YFSETQ. The entire variable domain, with the rest obtained from reference TRBV5-1 and TRBJ2-2, is as follows: KAGVTQTPRYLIKTRGQQVTLSCSPISGHRSVSWYQQTPGQGLQFLFEYFSETQRNKGNFPGRFSGRQFSNSRSEMNVSTLELGDSALYLCASSLRGAPNTGELFFGEGSRLTVL.

In DNA form, the CDR3 reads TGTGCCAGCAACACCCCCCGGGCTAGCGGGAGGTTCAGCCAAGAGACCCAGTACTTC. Protein sequence: CASNTPRASGRFSQETQYF. The J gene is TRBJ2-5, the V gene TRBV7-3; 11 positions agree with TRBD2. From germline, CDR1 is SGHTA and CDR2 FQGTGA. V lost 7 bases to trimming and J lost 1 base; unmatched junction nucleotides: 17. The CDR3 length is 19 residues.

This clonotype occurred many times. The rearrangement uses TRBV7-2 and TRBJ1-4; D gene uncertain. CDR1 and CDR2 from the germline V gene are SGHTA and FQGNSA. The CDR3 consists of 17 residues. Trimming stripped 1 base from V and 1 base from J, with 13 bases between. DNA of the CDR3: TGTGCCAGCAGCTTAGAAGGACCCCGGGGAACTAATGAAAAACTGTTTTTT. It yields the protein CASSLEGPRGTNEKLFF.

There are many counts of this clonotype. The CDR3 nucleotides read TGCAGTGCTAGCGTCGGACAGAACCCTCCCGAGCAGTACTTC. This gives the protein CSASVGQNPPEQYF. This chain uses TRBV20-1 with TRBJ2-7; perhaps TRBD1 as D (6 bases). CDR1 is DFQATT and CDR2 is SNEGSKA in the germline V gene (reference sequence). The V end was cut by 3 bases, the J end by 6 bases, with 18 bases between. The CDR3 consists of 14 residues.

Of note for this clonotype: A much larger clone lies a single base off, so this may be a read error. The chain carries TRBV10-3 and TRBJ1-1, with D hard to call. The CDR3 covers 13 residues. The V end lost 6 bases, the J end lost 1 base, and 9 bases lay between the germline ends. CDR1 and CDR2 from the germline V gene are ENHRY and SYGVKD. The CDR3 loop reads CAIRMDGNTEAFF. CDR3 nucleotides: TGTGCCATCAGAATGGACGGGAACACTGAAGCTTTCTTT.

There are a few counts of this clonotype. CDR3 region: CASSYSRISSGNTIYF. CDR3 DNA sequence: TGTGCCAGCAGTTACTCGAGGATAAGCTCTGGAAACACCATATATTTT. The rearrangement links TRBV6-2 or TRBV6-3 to TRBJ1-3; D unresolved. Germline lookup yields CDR1 MNHEY and CDR2 SVGEGT. The ends were cut back, 0 bases at V and 0 bases at J, with 9 bases in the middle. The CDR3 has 16 amino acids.

J is TRBJ2-5 and V is TRBV29-1; D gene uncertain. Trimming cost V 6 bases and J 1 base, with 3 bases left between them. Germline-derived CDR1 and CDR2 are SQVTM and ANQGSEA. The CDR3 is made up of 10 amino acids. The CDR3 region is CSVLQETQYF. CDR3 DNA sequence: TGCAGCGTGCTCCAAGAGACCCAGTACTTC.

The genes are TRBV30 and TRBJ2-6, with D possibly TRBD1 on 5 matching bases. Trimming shortened V by 3 bases and J by 1 base, and 13 bases separated the two germline ends. CDR1 and CDR2 from the germline V gene are GTSNPN and SVGIG (reference sequence). The CDR3 runs to 16 residues. The CDR3 loop reads CAWSRVRQSGANVLTF. The CDR3 coding sequence is TGTGCCTGGAGCAGGGTCCGGCAATCTGGGGCCAACGTCCTGACTTTC. Using reference TRBV30 and TRBJ2-6 for the parts outside the CDR3, the full variable domain is SQTIHQWPATLVQPVGSPLSLECTVEGTSNPNLYWYRQAAGRGLQLLFYSVGIGQISSEVPQNLSASRPQDRQFILSSKKLLLSDSGFYLCAWSRVRQSGANVLTFGAGSRLTVL.

This clonotype was seen at least ten times. V and J are TRBV6-1 and TRBJ1-1; 7 bases fit TRBD1. Trimming at V came to 6 bases and at J to 5 bases, leaving 9 bases not matched to a gene. Per germline, CDR1 MNHNS and CDR2 SASEGT. This CDR3 is 14 amino acids long. The CDR3 nucleotides are TGTGCCAGCAGCCCGACAGGGCACAGAACTGAAGCTTTCTTT. This gives the protein CASSPTGHRTEAFF.

The chain recombines TRBV7-9 with TRBJ2-1; 7 bases line up with TRBD2. The CDR3 is 16 amino acids. The V gene end was trimmed by 1 base and the J gene end by 7 bases; junction bases not matched to a gene: 10. Germline V gene lookup returns CDR1 SEHNR and CDR2 FQNEAQ (reference sequence). The CDR3 DNA reads as TGTGCCAGCAGCTTAGGGGGTTTCAGGGAGGGGAATGAGCAGTTCTTC. Translation gives CASSLGGFREGNEQFF.

As for this clonotype: With a much larger clone just one base away, this may be a read error. The V and J genes are TRBV6-1 and TRBJ2-7; 7 bases are a match to TRBD1. The CDR3 runs 13 residues. Germline lookup yields CDR1 MNHNS and CDR2 SASEGT. CDR3 coding DNA: TGTGCCACCGTCCGGGACAGCTCCTGCGAGCAGTACTTC. This codes for CATVRDSSCEQYF.

This clonotype was counted at least ten times. This chain joins TRBV6-1 and TRBJ2-7, with 13 bases matching TRBD2. CDR1 is MNHNS, CDR2 SASEGT, per germline. Germline trimming cut 7 bases from V and 2 bases from J; bases unmatched to any gene: 14. The CDR3 is made up of 18 amino acids. The CDR3 spells CASTRGLAGPAWTYEQYF. The DNA of the CDR3 is TGTGCCAGCACCAGGGGACTAGCGGGACCTGCATGGACCTACGAGCAGTACTTC.

This clonotype was observed at least ten times. The rearrangement joins TRBV28 to TRBJ2-5; the D gene is possibly TRBD2 (5 bases). The V gene's germline CDR1 is MDHEN and CDR2 SYDVKM. V lost 5 bases, J lost 1 base, and 11 bases lay in between. This CDR3 contains 14 residues. The CDR3 is CASSPEGSQETQYF. The CDR3 DNA is TGTGCCAGCAGTCCCGAGGGTTCCCAAGAGACCCAGTACTTC.

Only one count was recorded for this clonotype. Just one base apart from a much larger clone, this may be a read error. The chain employs TRBV5-5 and TRBJ1-1; 8 bases are shared with TRBD1. Looked up from germline, CDR1 is SGHKS and CDR2 is YYEKEE (reference sequence). The CDR3 is 17 amino acids. The chain's CDR3 is CTSSLFHRGVMNTEAFF. The CDR3 coding sequence is TGTACCAGCAGCTTATTCCACAGGGGGGTTATGAACACTGAAGCTTTCTTT.

There are many counts of this clonotype. CDR3 sequence: CASSLSYPSANSYEQYF. The CDR3 region has the DNA TGTGCCAGCAGTTTATCGTACCCTAGCGCGAACTCCTACGAGCAGTACTTC. V is TRBV27 and J is TRBJ2-7; possibly TRBD2 for D (6 bases). V lost 0 bases and J lost 0, with 15 bases in between. The CDR3 extends over 17 amino acids. The germline V gene encodes CDR1 MNHEY and CDR2 SMNVEV (reference sequence).

This clonotype has at least ten counts. The genes are TRBV2 and TRBJ2-7; D is undetermined. Trimming pared 7 bases from V and 0 bases from J, leaving 10 bases between. This CDR3 region has 13 residues. CDR1 is SNHLY and CDR2 is FYNNEI in the germline V gene. The DNA of the CDR3 is TGTGCCAGCAAGGCAGGAGACTCCTACGAGCAGTACTTC. Translated: CASKAGDSYEQYF. Drawing the rest from reference TRBV2 and TRBJ2-7, the complete variable domain is EPEVTQTPSHQVTQMGQEVILRCVPISNHLYFYWYRQILGQKVEFLVSFYNNEISEKSEIFDDQFSVERPDGSNFTLKIRSTKLEDSAMYFCASKAGDSYEQYFGPGTRLTVT.

This clonotype occurred many times. The gene calls are TRBV6-2 or TRBV6-3 and TRBJ2-7; a possible D gene is TRBD1 (5 bases). Germline loops: CDR1 MNHEY, CDR2 SVGEGT. With 0 bases removed from V and 0 bases from J, the gap between germline ends came to 9 bases. The CDR3 covers 15 residues. The CDR3 protein is CASSYSGVSSYEQYF. The CDR3 DNA follows: TGTGCCAGCAGTTACTCAGGGGTGAGCTCCTACGAGCAGTACTTC.